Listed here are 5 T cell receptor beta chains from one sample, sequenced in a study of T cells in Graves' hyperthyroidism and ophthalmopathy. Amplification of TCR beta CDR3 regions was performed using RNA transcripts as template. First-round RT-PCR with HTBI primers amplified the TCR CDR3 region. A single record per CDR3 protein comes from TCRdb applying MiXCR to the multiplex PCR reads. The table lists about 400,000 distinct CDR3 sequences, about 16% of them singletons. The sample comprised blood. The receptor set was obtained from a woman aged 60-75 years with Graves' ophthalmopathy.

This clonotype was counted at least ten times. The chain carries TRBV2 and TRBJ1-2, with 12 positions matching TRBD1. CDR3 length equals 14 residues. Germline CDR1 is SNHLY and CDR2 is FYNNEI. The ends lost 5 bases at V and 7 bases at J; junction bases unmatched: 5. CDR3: CASSNGTGGRGYTF. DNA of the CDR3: TGTGCCAGCAGTAACGGGACAGGGGGCCGTGGCTACACCTTC.

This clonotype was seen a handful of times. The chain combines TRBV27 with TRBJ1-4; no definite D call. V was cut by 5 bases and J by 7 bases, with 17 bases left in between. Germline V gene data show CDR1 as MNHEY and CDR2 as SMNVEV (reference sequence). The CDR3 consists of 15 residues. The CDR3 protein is CASSPAFNGLEKLFF. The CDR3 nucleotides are TGTGCCAGCAGTCCAGCCTTCAATGGGCTTGAAAAACTGTTTTTT.

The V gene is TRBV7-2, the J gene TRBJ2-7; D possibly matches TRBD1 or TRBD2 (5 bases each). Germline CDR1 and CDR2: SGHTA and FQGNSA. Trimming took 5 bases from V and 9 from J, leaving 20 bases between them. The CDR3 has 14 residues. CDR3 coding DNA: TGTGCCAGCAGCCCATCCGGAACTAGAAGGGGGCAGTACTTC. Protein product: CASSPSGTRRGQYF.

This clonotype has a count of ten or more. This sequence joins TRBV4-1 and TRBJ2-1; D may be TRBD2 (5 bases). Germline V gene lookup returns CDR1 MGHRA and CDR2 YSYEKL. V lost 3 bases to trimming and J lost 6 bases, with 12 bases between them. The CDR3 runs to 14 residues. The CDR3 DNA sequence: TGCGCCAGCAGCCAGGCTAGCCCTAGCAATGAGCAGTTCTTC. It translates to CASSQASPSNEQFF.

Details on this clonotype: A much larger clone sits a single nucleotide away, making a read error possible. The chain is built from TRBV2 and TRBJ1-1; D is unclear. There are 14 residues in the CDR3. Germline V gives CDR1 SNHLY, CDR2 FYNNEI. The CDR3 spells CTISRTTGSTEAFF. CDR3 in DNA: TGTACCATCTCCCGGACGACCGGGTCTACTGAAGCTTTCTTT. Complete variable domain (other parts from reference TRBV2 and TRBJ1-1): EPEVTQTPSHQVTQMGQEVILRCVPISNHLYFYWYRQILGQKVEFLVSFYNNEISEKSEIFDDQFSVERPDGSNFTLKIRSTKLEDSAMYFCTISRTTGSTEAFFGQGTRLTVV.